This T cell receptor (beta chain) was captured by sequencing in a study of T cells after yellow fever vaccination. Trimming took off 1 base at V and 2 bases at J, with 6 bases between the two ends. This CDR3 contains 14 residues. TCRdb re-called the 5' RACE reads through MiXCR, storing one row per CDR3 protein. The sample includes some 340,000 distinct CDR3 sequences, approximately 4% of them seen just once. This clonotype was counted ten times or more. The sequence was collected from a young man who received the YFV17D yellow fever vaccine. Sequencing was performed on PBMCs, taken 5 days after the yellow fever booster vaccination. The chain employs TRBV12-3 or TRBV12-4 and TRBJ2-4; D is uncertain. Here the CDR3 reads CASSLGQSKNIQYF. The CDR3 DNA sequence: TGTGCCAGCAGTTTAGGGCAGTCCAAAAACATTCAGTACTTC.